A selection of T cell receptor beta chains follows, all from one sample in a study of blood T cell repertoires in COVID-19. Assay used: immunoSEQ multiplex PCR; TCRdb lists only in-frame clones, some missing. This table holds approximately 290,000 clones, approximately 85% found once. Sequenced material: PBMCs or T cells enriched from blood (not recorded which). Receptor source: a woman in her 30s who had recovered from COVID-19. CDR3s include the opening cysteine and the closing phenylalanine or tryptophan. The D gene is left open where the match is weak. Only part of the rows carry a size: once, few, many, or a class if the clone is expanded.

d_call j_call clone_size v_call cdr3_nt cdr3_aa
TRBD1 TRBJ2-2 NA TRBV3-1/TRBV3-2 TGTGCCAGCAGCCAAGATAGGACAGGGGGCACCGGGGAGCTGTTTTTT CASSQDRTGGTGELFF
TRBD1 TRBJ2-3 NA TRBV19 TGTGCCAGTAGTATGAGGGACAGGAGGGGGGATACGCAGTATTTT CASSMRDRRGDTQYF
NA TRBJ1-5 few TRBV2 TGTGCCAGCACTAGTGGGAGTCTTAATAGCAATCAGCCCCAGCATTTT CASTSGSLNSNQPQHF
NA TRBJ1-2 NA TRBV7-9 TGTGCCAGCAGCTTCGAGGATGGGGGGACCAGTGGCTACACCTTC CASSFEDGGTSGYTF
TRBD1 TRBJ1-2 few TRBV27 TGTGCCAGCAGTCTCCAGACGACAGGGGACAAGAGGTACACCTTC CASSLQTTGDKRYTF
TRBD1 TRBJ1-3 NA TRBV7-2 TGTGCCAGCAGCAAATTTGGAAGGGGGCGAAGCTCTGGAAACACCATATATTTT CASSKFGRGRSSGNTIYF
TRBD1 TRBJ2-7 NA TRBV28 TGTGCCAGCAGTTCCGACAGGGATCGTGACTACGAGCAGTACTTC CASSSDRDRDYEQYF
NA TRBJ2-7 NA TRBV7-8 TGTGCCAGCAGCTTAGCACAGACGACCTACGAGCAGTACTTC CASSLAQTTYEQYF
TRBD1 TRBJ2-7 NA TRBV18 TGTGCCAGCTCACCACCCTCCGGGACAGGGGTCTACGAGCAGTACTTC CASSPPSGTGVYEQYF
TRBD1 TRBJ2-7 NA TRBV5-5 TGTGCCAGCAGCGCCCCTCTCTTCCAACCGGGACAGGAGACTGAGCAGTACTTC CASSAPLFQPGQETEQYF
NA TRBJ2-1 NA TRBV28 TGTGCCAGCAACTCTCCCCAGGGAATCCGCTACAATGAGCAGTTCTTC CASNSPQGIRYNEQFF
NA TRBJ1-5 NA TRBV10-3 TGTGCCATCGGGCCAGGGCGGTATCAGCCCCAGCATTTT CAIGPGRYQPQHF
TRBD1 TRBJ1-1 NA TRBV2 TGTGCCAGCAATGGACAGGGGATGAACACTGAAGCTTTCTTT CASNGQGMNTEAFF
NA TRBJ2-5 NA TRBV9 TGTGCCAGCAGCGTACTACCAGCGGAGACCCAGTACTTC CASSVLPAETQYF
TRBD1 TRBJ1-1 NA TRBV3-1/TRBV3-2 TGTGCCAGCAGCCAAGAGGACAGGGGGCGGTTCACTGAAGCTTTCTTT CASSQEDRGRFTEAFF
NA TRBJ1-1 NA TRBV7-8 TGTGCCAGCAGCACCCTCGACAGATGGGCTGAAGCTTTCTTT CASSTLDRWAEAFF
NA TRBJ1-5 once TRBV2 TGTGCCAGCAGTGAAGCCCGGGGGAATCAGCCCCAGCATTTT CASSEARGNQPQHF
NA TRBJ1-4 NA TRBV19 TGTGCCAGTAAACTCAGTACTGCAGGGGCCTTGAAAAAACTGTTTTTT CASKLSTAGALKKLFF
NA TRBJ2-5 NA TRBV15 TGTGCCACCAGCAGAGATCGGGAAGTGGAGACCCAGTACTTC CATSRDREVETQYF
TRBD1 TRBJ1-3 NA TRBV5-1 TGCGCCAGCAGCCCCGACAGGGGTCCGGGAAACACCATATATTTT CASSPDRGPGNTIYF
NA TRBJ1-4 NA TRBV6-5 TGTGCCAGCAGTTATTTGGGGGGACGAACTAATGAAAAACTGTTTTTT CASSYLGGRTNEKLFF
TRBD2 TRBJ2-3 NA TRBV5-4 TGTGCCAGCATCGGGGGGGCGGGCACAGATACGCAGTATTTT CASIGGAGTDTQYF
NA TRBJ2-3 NA TRBV29-1 TGCAGCGTTGCGACAGTATTGAGAGATACGCAGTATTTT CSVATVLRDTQYF
NA TRBJ1-1 NA TRBV3-1/TRBV3-2 TGTGCCAGCAGCCAAGCCGGGACAACCCCGAATGCTGAAGCTTTCTTT CASSQAGTTPNAEAFF
NA TRBJ2-2 once TRBV10-2 TGCGCCAGCAGTCGTGGACTCTACACCGGGGAGCTGTTTTTT CASSRGLYTGELFF
TRBD1 TRBJ2-7 NA TRBV10-3 TGTGCCATCAGTGGGACAGGGGGCGCCTACGAGCAGTACTTC CAISGTGGAYEQYF
NA TRBJ2-3 NA TRBV20-1 TGCAGTGCTAGTGTGAGTGAGGGGGATGGCGTAGATACGCAGTATTTT CSASVSEGDGVDTQYF
TRBD2 TRBJ2-3 NA TRBV7-8 TGTGCCAGCAGCTTAGCAAGACTAGCGGGGTTCACAGATACGCAGTATTTT CASSLARLAGFTDTQYF
NA TRBJ2-1 NA TRBV19 TGTGCCAGTAGGGTTGGGGGCGGAAACAATGAGCAGTTCTTC CASRVGGGNNEQFF
NA TRBJ2-1 NA TRBV19 TGTGCCAGTAGTTCAGGGTATTCTCCCAATGAGCAGTTCTTC CASSSGYSPNEQFF
TRBD2 TRBJ2-3 NA TRBV20-1 TGCAGTGCTAGTTGGCGGGGGGGCACAGATACGCAGTATTTT CSASWRGGTDTQYF
NA TRBJ2-7 NA TRBV6-4 TGTGCCAGCAGCGAAACAGGTCTCGGCGAGCAGTACTTC CASSETGLGEQYF
NA TRBJ1-1 NA TRBV5-4 TGTGCCAGCAGCTTGTCGGGTACTTCGAACACTGAAGCTTTCTTT CASSLSGTSNTEAFF
TRBD1 TRBJ1-6 NA TRBV19 TGTGCCAGTAGTACACAAACAGGGGGCCGGAATTCACCCCTCCACTTT CASSTQTGGRNSPLHF
NA TRBJ2-3 once TRBV7-9 TGTGCCAGCAGCTCCCCAGGGGCCCCTGGGACAGATACGCAGTATTTT CASSSPGAPGTDTQYF
NA TRBJ2-4 NA TRBV6-5 TGTGCCAGCAGTCCGGGTGCGGGCAAAAACATTCAGTACTTC CASSPGAGKNIQYF
NA TRBJ1-5 once TRBV28 TGTGCCAGCACGCAGGGTGGGGTATTGGGCAATCAGCCCCAGCATTTT CASTQGGVLGNQPQHF
NA TRBJ2-2 NA TRBV24-1 TGTGCCTCGGGAGTGGGCCAGAACACCGGGGAGCTGTTTTTT CASGVGQNTGELFF
NA TRBJ1-2 NA TRBV3-1/TRBV3-2 TGTGCCAGCAGCCAAGAAGAGGACTTTTACTATGGCTACACCTTC CASSQEEDFYYGYTF
NA TRBJ1-1 NA TRBV20-1 TGCAGTGCTAGAGACAGGGCTGAAGCTTTCTTT CSARDRAEAFF
NA TRBJ1-1 NA TRBV7-7 TGTGCCAGCAGCCAACTGACGGGACAAATCACTGAAGCTTTCTTT CASSQLTGQITEAFF
NA TRBJ2-1 few TRBV7-9 TGTGCCAGCAGCTCAGTGGCCGAGCAGTTCTTC CASSSVAEQFF